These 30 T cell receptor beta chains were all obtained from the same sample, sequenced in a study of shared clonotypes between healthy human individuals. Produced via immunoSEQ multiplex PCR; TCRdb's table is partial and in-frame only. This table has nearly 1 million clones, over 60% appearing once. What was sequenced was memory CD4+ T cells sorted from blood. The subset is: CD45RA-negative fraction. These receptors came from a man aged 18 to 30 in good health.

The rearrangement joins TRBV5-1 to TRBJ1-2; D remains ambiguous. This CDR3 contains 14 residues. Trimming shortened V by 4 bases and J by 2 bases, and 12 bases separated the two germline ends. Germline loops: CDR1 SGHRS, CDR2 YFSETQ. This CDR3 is CASSREGINYGYTF. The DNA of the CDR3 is TGCGCCAGCAGCAGAGAGGGAATCAACTATGGCTACACCTTC. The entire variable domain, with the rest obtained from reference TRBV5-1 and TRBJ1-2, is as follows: KAGVTQTPRYLIKTRGQQVTLSCSPISGHRSVSWYQQTPGQGLQFLFEYFSETQRNKGNFPGRFSGRQFSNSRSEMNVSTLELGDSALYLCASSREGINYGYTFGSGTRLTVV.

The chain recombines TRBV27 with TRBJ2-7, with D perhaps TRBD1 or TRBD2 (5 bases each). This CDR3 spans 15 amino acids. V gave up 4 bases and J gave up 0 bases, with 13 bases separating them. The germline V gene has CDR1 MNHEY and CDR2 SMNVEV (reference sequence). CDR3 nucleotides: TGTGCCAGCAGTTCACGGGGCGGGTACTCCTACGAGCAGTACTTC. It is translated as CASSSRGGYSYEQYF.

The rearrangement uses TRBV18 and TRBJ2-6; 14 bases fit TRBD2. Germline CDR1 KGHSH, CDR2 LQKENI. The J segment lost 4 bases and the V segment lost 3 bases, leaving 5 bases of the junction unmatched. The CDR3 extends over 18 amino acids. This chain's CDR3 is CASSPRLAGGHGANVLTF. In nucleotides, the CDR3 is TGTGCCAGCTCACCCCGACTAGCGGGGGGGCACGGGGCCAACGTCCTGACTTTC.

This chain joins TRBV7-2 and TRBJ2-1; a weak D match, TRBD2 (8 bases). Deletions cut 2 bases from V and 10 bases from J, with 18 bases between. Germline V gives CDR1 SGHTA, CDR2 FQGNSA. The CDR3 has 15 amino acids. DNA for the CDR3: TGTGCCAGCAGCTTATCAGCGGGAGAGACAGGGGAGCAGTTCTTC. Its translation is CASSLSAGETGEQFF.

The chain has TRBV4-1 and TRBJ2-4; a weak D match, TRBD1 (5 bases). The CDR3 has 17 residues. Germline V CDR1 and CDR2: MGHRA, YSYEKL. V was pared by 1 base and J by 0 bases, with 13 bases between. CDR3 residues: CASSQVGQGKAKNIQYF. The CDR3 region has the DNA TGCGCCAGCAGCCAAGTCGGGCAGGGTAAAGCCAAAAACATTCAGTACTTC.

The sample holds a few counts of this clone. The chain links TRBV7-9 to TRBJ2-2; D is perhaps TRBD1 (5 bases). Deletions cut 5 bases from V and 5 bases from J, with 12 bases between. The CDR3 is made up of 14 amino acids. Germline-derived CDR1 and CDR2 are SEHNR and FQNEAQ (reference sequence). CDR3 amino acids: CASSRRGDTGELFF. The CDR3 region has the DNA TGTGCCAGCAGCCGAAGGGGTGATACCGGGGAGCTGTTTTTT.

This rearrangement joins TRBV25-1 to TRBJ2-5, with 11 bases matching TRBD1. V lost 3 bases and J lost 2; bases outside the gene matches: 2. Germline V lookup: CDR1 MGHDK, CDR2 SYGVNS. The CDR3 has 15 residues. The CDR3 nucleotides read TGTGCCAGCAGTGAGGGACAGGGGGTTCAAGAGACCCAGTACTTC. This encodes CASSEGQGVQETQYF.

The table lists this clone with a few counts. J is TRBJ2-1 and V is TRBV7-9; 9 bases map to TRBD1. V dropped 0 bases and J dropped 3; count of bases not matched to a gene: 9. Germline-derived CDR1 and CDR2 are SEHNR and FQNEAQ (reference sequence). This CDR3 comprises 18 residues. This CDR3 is CASSLAKSGTGIYNEQFF. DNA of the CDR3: TGTGCCAGCAGCTTAGCTAAGAGTGGGACAGGGATCTACAATGAGCAGTTCTTC.

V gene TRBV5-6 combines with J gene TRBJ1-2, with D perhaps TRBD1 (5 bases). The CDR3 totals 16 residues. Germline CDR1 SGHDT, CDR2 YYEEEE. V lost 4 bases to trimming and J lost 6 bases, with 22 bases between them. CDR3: CASSPGRRGLLNGYTF. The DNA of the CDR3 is TGTGCCAGCAGCCCGGGACGAAGGGGCCTCCTTAATGGCTACACCTTC.

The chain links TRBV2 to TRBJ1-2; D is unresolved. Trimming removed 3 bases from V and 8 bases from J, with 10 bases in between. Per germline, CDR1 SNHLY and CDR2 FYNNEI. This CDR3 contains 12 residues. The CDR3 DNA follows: TGTGCCAGCAGTGAGAACGGACGAGGCTACACCTTC. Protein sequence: CASSENGRGYTF.

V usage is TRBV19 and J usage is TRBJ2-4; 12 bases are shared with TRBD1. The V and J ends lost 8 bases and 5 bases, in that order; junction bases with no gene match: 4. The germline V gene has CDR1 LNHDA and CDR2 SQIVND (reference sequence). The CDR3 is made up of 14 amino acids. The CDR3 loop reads CASQGQGAQNIQYF. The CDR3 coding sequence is TGTGCCAGTCAGGGACAGGGGGCGCAAAACATTCAGTACTTC. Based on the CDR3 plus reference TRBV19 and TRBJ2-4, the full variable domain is DGGITQSPKYLFRKEGQNVTLSCEQNLNHDAMYWYRQDPGQGLRLIYYSQIVNDFQKGDIAEGYSVSREKKESFPLTVTSAQKNPTAFYLCASQGQGAQNIQYFGAGTRLSVL.

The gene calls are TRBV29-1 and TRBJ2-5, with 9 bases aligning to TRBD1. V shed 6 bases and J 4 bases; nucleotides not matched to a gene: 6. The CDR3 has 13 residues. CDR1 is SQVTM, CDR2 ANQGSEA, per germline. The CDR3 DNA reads TGCAGCGTGGGGACAGGGTGGGGAGAGACCCAGTACTTC. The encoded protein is CSVGTGWGETQYF.

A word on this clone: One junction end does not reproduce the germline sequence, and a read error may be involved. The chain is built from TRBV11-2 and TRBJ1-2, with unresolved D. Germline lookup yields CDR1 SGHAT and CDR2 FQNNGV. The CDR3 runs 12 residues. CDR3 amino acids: CASSWSNYSYTF. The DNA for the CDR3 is TGTGCCAGCAGCTGGTCTAACTATAGCTACACCTTC.

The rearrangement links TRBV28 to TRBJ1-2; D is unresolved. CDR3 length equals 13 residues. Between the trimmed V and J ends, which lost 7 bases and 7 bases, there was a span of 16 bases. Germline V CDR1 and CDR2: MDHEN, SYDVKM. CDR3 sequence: CASTAWGLSGYTF. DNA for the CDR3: TGTGCCAGCACCGCGTGGGGTTTGAGTGGCTACACCTTC.

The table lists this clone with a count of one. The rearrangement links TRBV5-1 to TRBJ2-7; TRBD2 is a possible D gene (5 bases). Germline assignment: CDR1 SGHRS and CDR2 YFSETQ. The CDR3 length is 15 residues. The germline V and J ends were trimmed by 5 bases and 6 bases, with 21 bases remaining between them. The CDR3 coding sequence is TGCGCCAGCAGTAGACGATCCGGGGAATCGGCCGAGCAGTACTTC. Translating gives CASSRRSGESAEQYF.

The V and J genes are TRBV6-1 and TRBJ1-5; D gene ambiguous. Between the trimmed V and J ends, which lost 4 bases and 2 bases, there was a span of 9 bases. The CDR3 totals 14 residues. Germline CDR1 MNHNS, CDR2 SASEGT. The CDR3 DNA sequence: TGTGCCAGCAGTGTTTCAGGAGGCAATCAGCCCCAGCATTTT. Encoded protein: CASSVSGGNQPQHF.

The CDR3 reads CASSDLGQGGETQYF. CDR3 nucleotide sequence: TGTGCCAGCAGCGACCTGGGGCAGGGAGGAGAGACCCAGTACTTC. The chain uses TRBV5-4 and TRBJ2-5; tentative D call: TRBD2 (6 bases). Germline CDR1 is SGHNT and CDR2 is YYREEE (reference sequence). Trimming pared 4 bases from V and 4 bases from J, leaving 17 bases between. The CDR3 is 15 amino acids. Using reference TRBV5-4 and TRBJ2-5 for the parts outside the CDR3, the full variable domain is ETGVTQSPTHLIKTRGQQVTLRCSSQSGHNTVSWYQQALGQGPQFIFQYYREEENGRGNFPPRFSGLQFPNYSSELNVNALELDDSALYLCASSDLGQGGETQYFGPGTRLLVL.

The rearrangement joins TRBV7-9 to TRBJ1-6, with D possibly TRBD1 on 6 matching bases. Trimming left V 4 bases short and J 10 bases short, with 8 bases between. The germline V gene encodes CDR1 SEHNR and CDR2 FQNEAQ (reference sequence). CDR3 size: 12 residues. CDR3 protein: CASSSGQSPLHF. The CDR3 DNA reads TGTGCCAGCAGCTCCGGACAGTCACCCCTCCACTTT.

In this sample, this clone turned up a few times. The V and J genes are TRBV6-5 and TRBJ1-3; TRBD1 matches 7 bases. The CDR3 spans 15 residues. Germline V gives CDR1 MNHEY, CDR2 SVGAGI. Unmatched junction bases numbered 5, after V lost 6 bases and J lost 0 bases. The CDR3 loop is CASRRDSLSGNTIYF. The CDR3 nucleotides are TGTGCCAGCAGAAGGGACAGCCTCTCTGGAAACACCATATATTTT.

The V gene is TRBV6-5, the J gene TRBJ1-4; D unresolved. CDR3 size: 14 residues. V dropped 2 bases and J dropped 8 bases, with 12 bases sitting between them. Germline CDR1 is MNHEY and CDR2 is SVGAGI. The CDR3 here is CASSYQPQGEKLFF. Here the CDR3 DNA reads TGTGCCAGCAGTTACCAGCCACAAGGCGAAAAACTGTTTTTT.

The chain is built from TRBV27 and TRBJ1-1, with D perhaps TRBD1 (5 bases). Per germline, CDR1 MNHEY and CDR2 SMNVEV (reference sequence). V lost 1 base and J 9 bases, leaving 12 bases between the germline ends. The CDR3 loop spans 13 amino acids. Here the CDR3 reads CASSLYRGTKAFF. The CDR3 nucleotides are TGTGCCAGCAGTTTATACCGGGGGACTAAAGCTTTCTTT.

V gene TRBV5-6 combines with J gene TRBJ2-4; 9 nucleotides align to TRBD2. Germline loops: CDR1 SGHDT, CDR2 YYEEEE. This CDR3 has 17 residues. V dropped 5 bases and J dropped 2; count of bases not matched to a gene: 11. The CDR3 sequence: CASRYRLAGLSKNIQYF. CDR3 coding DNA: TGTGCCAGCAGGTATAGGCTAGCGGGATTGTCCAAAAACATTCAGTACTTC.

This CDR3 reads CASSQGRAGGPYEQYF. CDR3 sequence (DNA): TGCGCCAGCAGCCAAGGGAGGGCGGGAGGGCCCTACGAGCAGTACTTC. V and J are TRBV4-3 and TRBJ2-7, with TRBD2 matching over 9 bases. V lost 1 base to trimming and J lost 2 bases; unmatched junction nucleotides: 6. This CDR3 is built from 16 residues. Germline lookup yields CDR1 LGHNA and CDR2 YSLEER.

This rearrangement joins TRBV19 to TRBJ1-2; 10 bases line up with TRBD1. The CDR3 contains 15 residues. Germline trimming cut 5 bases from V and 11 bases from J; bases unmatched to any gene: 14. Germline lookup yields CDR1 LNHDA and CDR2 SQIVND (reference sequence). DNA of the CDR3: TGTGCCAGTAGTCCACAGACAGGGGGCGTTAAGGATTACACCTTC. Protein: CASSPQTGGVKDYTF.

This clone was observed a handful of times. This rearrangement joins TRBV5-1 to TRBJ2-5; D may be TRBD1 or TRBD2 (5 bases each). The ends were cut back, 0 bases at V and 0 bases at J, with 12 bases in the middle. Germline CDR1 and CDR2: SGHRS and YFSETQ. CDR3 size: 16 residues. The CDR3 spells CASSLGGRTNQETQYF. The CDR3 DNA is TGCGCCAGCAGCTTGGGGGGACGGACGAACCAAGAGACCCAGTACTTC.

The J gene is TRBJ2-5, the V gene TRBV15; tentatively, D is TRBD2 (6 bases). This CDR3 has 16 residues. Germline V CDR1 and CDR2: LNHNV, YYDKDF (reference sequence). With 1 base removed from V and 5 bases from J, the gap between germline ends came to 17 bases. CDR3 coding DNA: TGTGCCACCAGCAGAGTCGGGAGTCGCGTCCTGGAGACCCAGTACTTC. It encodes CATSRVGSRVLETQYF. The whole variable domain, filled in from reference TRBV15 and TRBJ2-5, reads DAMVIQNPRYQVTQFGKPVTLSCSQTLNHNVMYWYQQKSSQAPKLLFHYYDKDFNNEADTPDNFQSRRPNTSFCFLDIRSPGLGDTAMYLCATSRVGSRVLETQYFGPGTRLLVL.

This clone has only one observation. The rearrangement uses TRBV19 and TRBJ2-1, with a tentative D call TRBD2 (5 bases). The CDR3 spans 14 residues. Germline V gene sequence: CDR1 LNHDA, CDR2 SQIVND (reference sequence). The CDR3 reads CATGKSYSYNEQFF. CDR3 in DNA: TGTGCGACGGGGAAGTCGTACTCCTACAATGAGCAGTTCTTC. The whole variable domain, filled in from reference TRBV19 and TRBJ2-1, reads DGGITQSPKYLFRKEGQNVTLSCEQNLNHDAMYWYRQDPGQGLRLIYYSQIVNDFQKGDIAEGYSVSREKKESFPLTVTSAQKNPTAFYLCATGKSYSYNEQFFGPGTRLTVL.

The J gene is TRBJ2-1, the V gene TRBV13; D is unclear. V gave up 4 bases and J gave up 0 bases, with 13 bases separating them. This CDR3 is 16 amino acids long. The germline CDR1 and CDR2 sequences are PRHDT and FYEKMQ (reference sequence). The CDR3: CASSSRTSRSYNEQFF. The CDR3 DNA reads TGTGCCAGCAGCTCCCGTACGTCCCGCTCCTACAATGAGCAGTTCTTC.

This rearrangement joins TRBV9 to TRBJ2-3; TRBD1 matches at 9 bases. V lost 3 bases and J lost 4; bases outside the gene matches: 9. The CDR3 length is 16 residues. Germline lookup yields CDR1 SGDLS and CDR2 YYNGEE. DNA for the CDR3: TGTGCCAGCAGCGCCTGGGGGGGACAGGGATCAGATACGCAGTATTTT. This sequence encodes CASSAWGGQGSDTQYF.

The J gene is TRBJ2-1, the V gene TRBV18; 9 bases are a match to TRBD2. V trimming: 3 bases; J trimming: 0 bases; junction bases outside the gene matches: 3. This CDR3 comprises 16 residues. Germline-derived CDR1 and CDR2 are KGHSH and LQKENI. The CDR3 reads CASSPPSGVSYNEQFF. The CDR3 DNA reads TGTGCCAGCTCACCTCCTAGCGGGGTCTCCTACAATGAGCAGTTCTTC.